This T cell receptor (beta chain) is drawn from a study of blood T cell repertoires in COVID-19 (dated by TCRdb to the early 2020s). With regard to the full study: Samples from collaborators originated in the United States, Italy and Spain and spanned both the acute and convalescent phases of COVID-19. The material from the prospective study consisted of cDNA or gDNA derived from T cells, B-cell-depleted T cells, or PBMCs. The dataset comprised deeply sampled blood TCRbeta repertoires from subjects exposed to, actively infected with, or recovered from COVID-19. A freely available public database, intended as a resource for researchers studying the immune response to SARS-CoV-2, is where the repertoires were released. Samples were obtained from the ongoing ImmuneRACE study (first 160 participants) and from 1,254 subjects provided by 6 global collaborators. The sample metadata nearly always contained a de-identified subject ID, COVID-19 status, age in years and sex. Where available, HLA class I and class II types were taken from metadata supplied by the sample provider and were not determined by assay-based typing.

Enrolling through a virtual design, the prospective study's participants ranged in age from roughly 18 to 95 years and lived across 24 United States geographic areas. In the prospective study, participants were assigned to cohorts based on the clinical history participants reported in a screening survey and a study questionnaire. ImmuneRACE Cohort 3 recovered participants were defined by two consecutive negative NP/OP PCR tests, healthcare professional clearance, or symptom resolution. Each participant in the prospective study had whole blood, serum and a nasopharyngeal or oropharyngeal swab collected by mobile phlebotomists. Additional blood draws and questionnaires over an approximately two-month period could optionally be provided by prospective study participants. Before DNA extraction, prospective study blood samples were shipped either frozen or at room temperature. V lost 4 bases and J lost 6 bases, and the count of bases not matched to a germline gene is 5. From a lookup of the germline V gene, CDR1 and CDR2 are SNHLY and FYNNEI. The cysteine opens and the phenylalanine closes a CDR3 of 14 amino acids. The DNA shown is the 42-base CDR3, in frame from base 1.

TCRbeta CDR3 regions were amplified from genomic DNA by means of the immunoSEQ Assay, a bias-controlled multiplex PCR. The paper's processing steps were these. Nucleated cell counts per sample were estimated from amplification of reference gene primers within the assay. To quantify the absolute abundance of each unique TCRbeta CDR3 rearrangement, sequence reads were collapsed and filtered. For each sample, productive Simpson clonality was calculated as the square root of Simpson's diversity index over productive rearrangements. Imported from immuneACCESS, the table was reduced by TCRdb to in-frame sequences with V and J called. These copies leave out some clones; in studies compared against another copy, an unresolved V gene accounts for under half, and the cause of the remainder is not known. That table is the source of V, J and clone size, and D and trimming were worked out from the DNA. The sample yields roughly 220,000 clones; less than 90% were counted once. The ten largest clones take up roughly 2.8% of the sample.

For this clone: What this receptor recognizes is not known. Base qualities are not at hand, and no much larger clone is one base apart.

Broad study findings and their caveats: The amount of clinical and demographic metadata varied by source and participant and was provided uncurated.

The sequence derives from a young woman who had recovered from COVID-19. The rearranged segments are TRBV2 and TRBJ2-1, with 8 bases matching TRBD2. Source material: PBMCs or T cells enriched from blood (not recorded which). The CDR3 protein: CASSGDLAGNEQFF. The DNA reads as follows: TGTGCCAGCAGTGGGGATCTAGCGGGCAATGAGCAGTTCTTC.